Listed below are T cell receptor beta chains from one sample, sequenced in a study of CD8+ T cells in alopecia areata. Sequencing used immunoSEQ multiplex PCR; TCRdb keeps in-frame clones, though not all of them. The sample shows 90,000 to 150,000 clones, about 50% of them seen only once. Source: CD4+ T cells sorted from blood, taken at week 4, from a patient treated with tofacitinib. Receptors originate from a human donor with alopecia areata. CDR3s include the opening cysteine and the closing phenylalanine or tryptophan. The order of the fields is V gene, CDR3 length, CDR3 protein.

>TRBV27|16
CASSPKQGLVNNEQFF
>TRBV30|13
CAWSTGGGQPQHF
>TRBV7-9|14
CASSLGQGNYGYTF
>TRBV29-1|13
CSALGLGTDTQYF
>TRBV10-3|14
CAISVSSGHNEQFF
>TRBV6-5|15
CASSYTRVRNSPLHF
>TRBV29-1|14
CSVLPQQNTGELFF
>TRBV19|15
CASSISLAPYNEQFF
>TRBV6-5|15
CASSTAGRQGQPQHF
>TRBV10-3|13
CAIGDREVNEQFF
>TRBV2|15
CASSEQGSFQGTQYF
>TRBV30|13
CAWAAGRDTEAFF
>TRBV4-1|16
CASSQGQGALNSPLHF
>TRBV2|14
CASSRQTGTTEAFF
>TRBV29-1|12
CSVGLTSYEQYF